These 32 T cell receptor beta chains came from one sample sequenced in a study of cytomegalovirus exposure and HLA in healthy donors (dated 2017 in TCRdb). The method behind the library was the immunoSEQ multiplex PCR assay. Sourced from immuneACCESS, this table was stored by TCRdb with only in-frame sequences that have V and J called. A share of the clones is absent; for the studies checked, an unresolved V gene accounts for under half, and the remainder has no known explanation. The sample has about 250,000 clones on record, roughly 87% of them singletons. Of the sample, around 12% falls within the top ten clones. Material: PBMCs. The origin of the receptors is a man younger than 35 in good health and CMV-seropositive.

The chain combines TRBV6-5 with TRBJ2-5; D could derive from TRBD1 or TRBD2 (6 bases each). The CDR3 sequence is 15 residues long. Per germline, CDR1 MNHEY and CDR2 SVGAGI. Trimming cost V 1 base and J 5 bases, with 14 bases left between them. The CDR3 is CASSYWRQGRETQYF. The DNA for the CDR3 is TGTGCCAGCAGTTACTGGAGGCAGGGGAGGGAGACCCAGTACTTC.

This clone was counted a single time. This sequence joins TRBV5-1 and TRBJ2-7; D possibly corresponds to TRBD1 (6 bases). V lost 0 bases and J 6 bases, leaving 10 bases between the germline ends. Germline V gene lookup returns CDR1 SGHRS and CDR2 YFSETQ. The CDR3 spans 13 residues. In nucleotides, the CDR3 is TGCGCCAGCAGCTTGGACAGGGACCGCGAGCAGTACTTC. Protein product: CASSLDRDREQYF.

The rearrangement joins TRBV5-4 to TRBJ2-1; D may match TRBD1 or TRBD2 (6 bases each). V gave up 4 bases and J gave up 4 bases, with 15 bases separating them. The V gene's germline CDR1 is SGHNT and CDR2 YYREEE (reference sequence). The CDR3 consists of 15 residues. CDR3 in amino acids: CASSPEGGAYNEQFF. In nucleotides, the CDR3 is TGTGCCAGCAGCCCAGAGGGGGGCGCTTACAATGAGCAGTTCTTC.

The sample holds a few counts of this clone. This chain connects TRBV27 to TRBJ2-7, with TRBD2 matching 7 bases. CDR1 is MNHEY, CDR2 SMNVEV, per germline (reference sequence). CDR3 size: 16 residues. Trimming cost V 4 bases and J 0 bases; bases outside gene matches: 9. The CDR3 loop reads CASSSRTRPASYEQYF. The CDR3 bases are TGTGCCAGCAGTTCCAGGACTAGACCAGCCTCCTACGAGCAGTACTTC.

V and J are TRBV27 and TRBJ2-1; 8 nucleotides agree with TRBD1. This CDR3 comprises 14 residues. In germline, CDR1 is MNHEY, CDR2 SMNVEV (reference sequence). J was trimmed by 6 bases and V by 0 bases; bases with no gene match: 1. The CDR3 DNA reads as TGTGCCAGCAGTTTATCCAGGGGGCTCAATGAGCAGTTCTTC. This encodes CASSLSRGLNEQFF.

The V and J genes are TRBV4-2 and TRBJ1-4; TRBD1 is a possible D gene (6 bases). Germline CDR1 reads LGHNA; CDR2 reads YNFKEQ. Trimming took 2 bases from V and 8 from J, leaving 12 bases between them. CDR3 size: 14 residues. The CDR3 DNA reads TGTGCCAGCAGCCAACACAGGGAAAGGGAAAAACTGTTTTTT. This gives the protein CASSQHREREKLFF.

This chain links TRBV4-1 with TRBJ1-5; D may be TRBD1 (6 bases). Trimming cost V 1 base and J 4 bases, with 11 bases left between them. This CDR3 spans 15 amino acids. Germline V CDR1 and CDR2: MGHRA, YSYEKL. The DNA of the CDR3 is TGCGCCAGCAGCCAAGTACAGGGAGTGAATCAGCCCCAGCATTTT. Translating gives CASSQVQGVNQPQHF.

The chain links TRBV25-1 to TRBJ1-2; D is uncertain. The CDR3 is made up of 14 amino acids. V lost 2 bases to trimming and J lost 0 bases, with 7 bases between them. The germline gives CDR1 MGHDK, CDR2 SYGVNS. The chain's CDR3 is CASSEGQANYGYTF. The CDR3 region has the DNA TGTGCCAGCAGTGAAGGCCAAGCTAACTATGGCTACACCTTC.

V usage is TRBV28 and J usage is TRBJ2-3, with 10 bases aligning to TRBD2. V was pared by 3 bases and J by 2 bases, with 2 bases of the junction left unmatched. The CDR3 is 15 amino acids. Germline V gene lookup returns CDR1 MDHEN and CDR2 SYDVKM. The CDR3 bases are TGTGCCAGCAGTTTTACTAGCGGGAACACAGATACGCAGTATTTT. Its protein product is CASSFTSGNTDTQYF.

V is TRBV12-5 and J is TRBJ2-7, with 12 bases aligning to TRBD2. CDR3 length: 15 residues. Germline loops: CDR1 LGHNT, CDR2 FRNRAP. The V and J ends lost 5 bases and 7 bases, in that order; junction bases with no gene match: 9. The CDR3 nucleotides are TGTGCTAGTGGTCTACGGACTAGCGGGGCTGGGGAGCAGTACTTC. As protein: CASGLRTSGAGEQYF. The complete variable domain, with remaining parts taken from reference TRBV12-5 and TRBJ2-7, reads DARVTQTPRHKVTEMGQEVTMRCQPILGHNTVFWYRQTMMQGLELLAYFRNRAPLDDSGMPKDRFSAEMPDATLATLKIQPSEPRDSAVYFCASGLRTSGAGEQYFGPGTRLTVT.

The rearrangement uses TRBV10-3 and TRBJ2-7; D is possibly TRBD2 (6 bases). The CDR3 is 14 amino acids. With 3 bases removed from V and 3 bases from J, the gap between germline ends came to 12 bases. The germline V gene has CDR1 ENHRY and CDR2 SYGVKD. The CDR3 here is CAISEIGRSYEQYF. CDR3 DNA sequence: TGTGCCATCAGTGAAATTGGGAGGAGCTACGAGCAGTACTTC.

CDR3 region: CASSGDRGSNTEAFF. The CDR3 DNA follows: TGTGCCAGCAGTGGAGACAGGGGATCGAACACTGAAGCTTTCTTT. The chain employs TRBV2 and TRBJ1-1; TRBD1 matches 8 bases. Germline V gene sequence: CDR1 SNHLY, CDR2 FYNNEI. The ends lost 4 bases at V and 1 base at J; junction bases unmatched: 5. The CDR3 runs to 15 residues. Looking up the rest from reference TRBV2 and TRBJ1-1 gives the full variable domain: EPEVTQTPSHQVTQMGQEVILRCVPISNHLYFYWYRQILGQKVEFLVSFYNNEISEKSEIFDDQFSVERPDGSNFTLKIRSTKLEDSAMYFCASSGDRGSNTEAFFGQGTRLTVV.

This chain joins TRBV29-1 and TRBJ2-1, with D possibly matching TRBD2 (6 bases). Germline V gene data show CDR1 as SQVTM and CDR2 as ANQGSEA. The CDR3 length is 12 residues. The CDR3 protein is CRSGGDYNEQFF. Here the CDR3 DNA reads TGCAGGTCAGGAGGGGACTACAATGAGCAGTTCTTC.

V is TRBV13 and J is TRBJ2-7; D call uncertain. There are 14 residues in the CDR3. Germline V lookup: CDR1 PRHDT, CDR2 FYEKMQ (reference sequence). V lost 4 bases and J 8 bases, leaving 18 bases between the germline ends. The CDR3 sequence: CASSSPDPGKKQYF. The CDR3 region has the DNA TGTGCCAGCAGCTCTCCGGATCCTGGGAAAAAGCAGTACTTC.

This clone was recorded only once. The chain combines TRBV5-1 with TRBJ2-7; TRBD2 is a possible D gene (5 bases). Trimming left V 1 base short and J 2 bases short, with 13 bases between. The CDR3 loop spans 15 amino acids. In germline, CDR1 is SGHRS, CDR2 YFSETQ. In DNA form, the CDR3 reads TGCGCCAGCAGCTTGAGAGGGCAGCCCCCCTACGAGCAGTACTTC. Translating gives CASSLRGQPPYEQYF. The complete variable domain, with remaining parts taken from reference TRBV5-1 and TRBJ2-7, reads KAGVTQTPRYLIKTRGQQVTLSCSPISGHRSVSWYQQTPGQGLQFLFEYFSETQRNKGNFPGRFSGRQFSNSRSEMNVSTLELGDSALYLCASSLRGQPPYEQYFGPGTRLTVT.

The table lists this clone with a few counts. This chain links TRBV4-1 with TRBJ2-7; TRBD1 agrees at 8 bases. Looked up from germline, CDR1 is MGHRA and CDR2 is YSYEKL. V was clipped by 4 bases and J by 4 bases; unmatched bases: 9. This CDR3 has 15 amino acids. The CDR3 sequence is CASSRGAGQGYEQYF. The CDR3, as DNA: TGCGCCAGCAGCCGAGGGGCTGGACAGGGTTACGAGCAGTACTTC.

The chain employs TRBV5-1 and TRBJ2-7, with 8 bases identical to TRBD2. In germline, CDR1 is SGHRS, CDR2 YFSETQ. V trimming: 1 base; J trimming: 0 bases; junction bases outside the gene matches: 6. The CDR3 length is 16 residues. CDR3: CASSLLSGGSSYEQYF. DNA for the CDR3: TGCGCCAGCAGCTTGTTAAGCGGGGGAAGCTCCTACGAGCAGTACTTC.

The chain joins TRBV5-6 to TRBJ1-1; possible D gene TRBD1, 6 bases. V shed 0 bases and J shed 10 bases, with 10 bases lying between them. Per germline, CDR1 SGHDT and CDR2 YYEEEE. The CDR3 is 12 amino acids. CDR3 region: CASSLGGLGAFF. CDR3 in DNA: TGTGCCAGCAGCTTGGGGGGGCTTGGAGCTTTCTTT.

This sequence joins TRBV7-2 and TRBJ1-2; no firm D call. The V gene's germline CDR1 is SGHTA and CDR2 FQGNSA. Trimming removed 0 bases from V and 1 base from J, with 6 bases in between. The CDR3 has 14 amino acids. The CDR3 loop is CASSLARNNYGYTF. CDR3 DNA sequence: TGTGCCAGCAGCTTAGCGCGAAATAACTATGGCTACACCTTC.

V usage is TRBV19 and J usage is TRBJ2-2; D gene ambiguous. This CDR3 has 13 amino acids. CDR1 is LNHDA and CDR2 is SQIVND in the germline V gene (reference sequence). The V and J ends lost 3 bases and 3 bases respectively, with 5 bases between them. The CDR3 protein is CASSMIDTGELFF. The CDR3 bases are TGTGCCAGTAGTATGATAGACACCGGGGAGCTGTTTTTT.

This clone appeared once. V is TRBV6-5 and J is TRBJ2-1; D is unresolved. Deletions cut 1 base from V and 6 bases from J, with 7 bases between. Germline CDR1 is MNHEY and CDR2 is SVGAGI. The CDR3 has 13 residues. CDR3 nucleotides: TGTGCCAGCAGTTACTACTCTGGCAATGAGCAGTTCTTC. This encodes CASSYYSGNEQFF.

The chain employs TRBV11-2 and TRBJ2-7, with D possibly being TRBD2 (5 bases). The CDR3 contains 18 residues. Germline V lookup: CDR1 SGHAT, CDR2 FQNNGV. Trimming took 5 bases from V and 2 from J, leaving 25 bases between them. In DNA, the CDR3 is TGTGCCAGCAGCCTCGGGGTGCTTTGGGGTGGTGGAACCTACGAGCAGTACTTC. Its translation: CASSLGVLWGGGTYEQYF.

The chain carries TRBV27 and TRBJ2-1; D unresolved. The germline CDR1 and CDR2 sequences are MNHEY and SMNVEV (reference sequence). V was shortened by 3 bases and J by 6 bases, with 12 bases between the two germline ends. CDR3 size: 14 residues. CDR3 DNA sequence: TGTGCCAGCAGTTTTGATCCCAGCAGCAATGAGCAGTTCTTC. Translated: CASSFDPSSNEQFF.

Only one count was recorded for this clone. This chain links TRBV11-2 with TRBJ2-7, with D perhaps matching TRBD1 (6 bases). The CDR3 has 13 amino acids. V was trimmed by 3 bases and J by 3 bases, leaving 9 bases between them. Germline-derived CDR1 and CDR2 are SGHAT and FQNNGV. CDR3 sequence reads: CASSFRQDYEQYF. Here the CDR3 DNA reads TGTGCCAGCAGCTTCCGACAGGACTACGAGCAGTACTTC.

To note about this clone: The junction departs from germline at one end; a sequencing error may be responsible. The genes are TRBV20-1 and TRBJ1-2, with a weak D call TRBD1 (5 bases). The length of the CDR3 is 8 residues. The germline V gene encodes CDR1 DFQATT and CDR2 SNEGSKA (reference sequence). CDR3 amino acids: CSANTGTF. The CDR3 DNA follows: TGCAGTGCAAATACCGGGACGTTC.

The chain uses TRBV5-1 and TRBJ1-3; D is perhaps TRBD1 (6 bases). V was cut by 3 bases and J by 4 bases, with 14 bases left in between. This CDR3 is built from 15 residues. Germline CDR1 and CDR2: SGHRS and YFSETQ. The CDR3 DNA reads TGCGCCAGCAGCTCCGAGCCAGGGGCGGGAAACACCATATATTTT. Its protein product is CASSSEPGAGNTIYF.

The chain is built from TRBV11-3 and TRBJ2-1; 10 positions match TRBD2. The CDR3 is 15 amino acids. The junction had 7 bases not matched to a gene; V was cut back by 5 bases and J by 6 bases. The germline V gene encodes CDR1 SGHNT and CDR2 YENEEA. Here the CDR3 DNA reads TGTGCCAGCAGCCCCGGGCTAGCGGGAGCCAATGAGCAGTTCTTC. Translated, it gives CASSPGLAGANEQFF. Full variable domain (missing parts from reference TRBV11-3 and TRBJ2-1): EAGVVQSPRYKIIEKKQPVAFWCNPISGHNTLYWYLQNLGQGPELLIRYENEEAVDDSQLPKDRFSAERLKGVDSTLKIQPAELGDSAVYLCASSPGLAGANEQFFGPGTRLTVL.

The chain carries TRBV7-2 and TRBJ1-2; D is perhaps TRBD1 (6 bases). The germline gives CDR1 SGHTA, CDR2 FQGNSA. This CDR3 contains 13 residues. Trimming took off 2 bases at V and 6 bases at J, with 10 bases between the two ends. CDR3 sequence: CASSLTGRDGYTF. CDR3 nucleotide sequence: TGTGCCAGCAGCTTAACAGGGAGGGATGGCTACACCTTC.

V gene TRBV4-1 combines with J gene TRBJ2-1; 8 nucleotides agree with TRBD1. CDR3 length equals 16 residues. Per germline, CDR1 MGHRA and CDR2 YSYEKL. The J segment lost 5 bases and the V segment lost 0 bases, leaving 6 bases of the junction unmatched. The CDR3 sequence: CASSQEPGTGHNEQFF. CDR3 nucleotides: TGCGCCAGCAGCCAAGAGCCCGGGACAGGCCACAATGAGCAGTTCTTC.

The rearrangement joins TRBV5-4 to TRBJ2-7; 7 bases line up with TRBD1. Germline lookup yields CDR1 SGHNT and CDR2 YYREEE (reference sequence). The V gene end was trimmed by 0 bases and the J gene end by 3 bases; junction bases not matched to a gene: 3. The CDR3 contains 14 residues. The CDR3 region is CASSLEAGGYEQYF. DNA of the CDR3: TGTGCCAGCAGCTTGGAAGCAGGGGGCTACGAGCAGTACTTC.

The genes are TRBV11-2 and TRBJ1-2; 8 bases line up with TRBD1. The CDR3 has 15 amino acids. J was trimmed by 8 bases and V by 5 bases; bases with no gene match: 13. Germline V lookup: CDR1 SGHAT, CDR2 FQNNGV. DNA of the CDR3: TGTGCCAGCAGCCCATCAAGTCAGGGGGCGCTCGGCTACACCTTC. Its translation: CASSPSSQGALGYTF.

Only a few counts were recorded for this clone. The chain employs TRBV19 and TRBJ2-7, with 8 positions matching TRBD1. In germline, CDR1 is LNHDA, CDR2 SQIVND (reference sequence). CDR3 length: 14 amino acids. V lost 1 base and J lost 6; bases outside the gene matches: 5. The CDR3 DNA reads as TGTGCCAGTAGTATAGGGACAGGGATCCCCGAGCAGTACTTC. Residues: CASSIGTGIPEQYF.